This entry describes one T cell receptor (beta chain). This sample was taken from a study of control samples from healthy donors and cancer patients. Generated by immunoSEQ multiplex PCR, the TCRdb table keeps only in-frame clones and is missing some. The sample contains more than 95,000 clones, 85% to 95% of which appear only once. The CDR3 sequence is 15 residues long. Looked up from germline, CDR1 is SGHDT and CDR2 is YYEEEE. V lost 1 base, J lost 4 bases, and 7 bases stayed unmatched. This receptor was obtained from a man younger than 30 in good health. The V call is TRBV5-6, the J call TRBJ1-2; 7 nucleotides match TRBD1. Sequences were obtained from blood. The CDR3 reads CASSLSAGGGYGYTF. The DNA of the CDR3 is TGTGCCAGCAGCTTGAGTGCAGGGGGAGGCTATGGCTACACCTTC. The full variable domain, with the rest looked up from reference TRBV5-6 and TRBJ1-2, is DAGVTQSPTHLIKTRGQQVTLRCSPKSGHDTVSWYQQALGQGPQFIFQYYEEEERQRGNFPDRFSGHQFPNYSSELNVNALLLGDSALYLCASSLSAGGGYGYTFGSGTRLTVV.